This T cell receptor (beta chain) was sequenced for a study of shared clonotypes between healthy human individuals. Study-level information: Per donor, three plates held CD4 naive cells, three held CD4 memory, two held CD8 naive and one held CD8 memory. Study findings and constraints: It was observed that 5% to 6% of naive CD4 clonotypes were shared across a handful of donors. Clonotype sharing among the donors was expected to vary with sequencing depth.

This clone came up once. The antigen remains undetermined. CDR1 is SGHNT and CDR2 is YENEEA in the germline V gene. The V and J ends lost 0 bases and 4 bases respectively, with 9 bases between them. This CDR3 is built from 14 residues. Sorted-subset replicate PCRs used roughly 220 ng DNA, around 31,000 T cell genomes. TCRdb's table, derived via immunoSEQ multiplex PCR, lists solely in-frame clones and lacks some. Of about 1 million clones in the sample, around 74% were seen once. The chain is built from TRBV11-3 and TRBJ1-1; D remains ambiguous. The sequenced sample was memory CD4+ T cells sorted from blood. Specified subset: CD45RA-negative fraction. This clonotype was sampled from a man between 18 and 29 years old in good health. DNA of the CDR3: TGTGCCAGCAGCTTAGACCGATCTTTCACTGAAGCTTTCTTT. This codes for CASSLDRSFTEAFF. The full variable domain, rest sourced from reference TRBV11-3 and TRBJ1-1, is EAGVVQSPRYKIIEKKQPVAFWCNPISGHNTLYWYLQNLGQGPELLIRYENEEAVDDSQLPKDRFSAERLKGVDSTLKIQPAELGDSAVYLCASSLDRSFTEAFFGQGTRLTVV.